This T cell receptor (beta chain) was captured by sequencing in a study of OX40 agonist ivuxolimab in advanced cancers. Study-level background: Treatment received earlier with anti-PD-1, anti-PD-L1 or anti-CTLA-4 agents was allowed, and over 30% had some. Three patients showed partial responses: one hepatocellular carcinoma and two cutaneous melanoma cases. Points from the study as a whole: Averaging showed that CD8+ T cells had more expanded clones than CD4+ did. Among the lowest levels of clonal expansion were found in partial responders at 0.1-3.0 mg/kg.

Trimming removed 8 bases from V and 0 bases from J, with 5 bases in between. The CDR3 sequence is 12 residues long. The V gene's germline CDR1 is LNHDA and CDR2 SQIVND (reference sequence). TCRdb's table, derived via immunoSEQ multiplex PCR, lists solely in-frame clones and lacks some. The data contain some 75,000 clones, more than 70% of them singletons. Concerning this clone: Its specificity is not known.

V and J are TRBV19 and TRBJ1-3; D ambiguous. This sample comprised CD4+ or CD8+ T cells sorted from blood, obtained in a trial of the OX40 agonist ivuxolimab. The clonotype comes from an adult with an advanced solid tumor such as melanoma, head and neck, liver or kidney cancer. CDR3 amino acids: CASGLSGNTIYF. In DNA form, the CDR3 reads TGTGCCAGTGGTCTCTCTGGAAACACCATATATTTT.